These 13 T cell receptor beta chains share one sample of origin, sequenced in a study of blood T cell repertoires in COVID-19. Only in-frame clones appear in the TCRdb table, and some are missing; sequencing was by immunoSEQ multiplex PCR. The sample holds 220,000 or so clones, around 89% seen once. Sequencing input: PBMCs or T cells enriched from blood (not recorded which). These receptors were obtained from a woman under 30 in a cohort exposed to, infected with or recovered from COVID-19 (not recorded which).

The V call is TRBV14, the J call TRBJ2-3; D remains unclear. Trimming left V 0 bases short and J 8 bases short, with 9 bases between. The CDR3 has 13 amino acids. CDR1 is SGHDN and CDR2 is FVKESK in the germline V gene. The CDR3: CASSQEFPFTQYF. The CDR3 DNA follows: TGTGCCAGCAGCCAAGAGTTCCCCTTTACGCAGTATTTT.

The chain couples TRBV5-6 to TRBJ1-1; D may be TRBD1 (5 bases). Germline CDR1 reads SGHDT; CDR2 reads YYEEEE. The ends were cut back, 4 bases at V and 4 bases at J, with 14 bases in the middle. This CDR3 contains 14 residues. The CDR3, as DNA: TGTGCCAGCAGCGGGGCCTTGACGGTCACTGAAGCTTTCTTT. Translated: CASSGALTVTEAFF.

The CDR3 here is CASSLLTGFHEQYF. CDR3 sequence (DNA): TGTGCCAGCAGCTTACTAACAGGGTTCCACGAGCAGTACTTC. The chain links TRBV11-1 to TRBJ2-7, with a possible D match to TRBD1 (6 bases). In germline, CDR1 is SGHAT, CDR2 FQDESV (reference sequence). Between the trimmed V and J ends, which lost 2 bases and 5 bases, there was a span of 13 bases. CDR3 length: 14 residues.

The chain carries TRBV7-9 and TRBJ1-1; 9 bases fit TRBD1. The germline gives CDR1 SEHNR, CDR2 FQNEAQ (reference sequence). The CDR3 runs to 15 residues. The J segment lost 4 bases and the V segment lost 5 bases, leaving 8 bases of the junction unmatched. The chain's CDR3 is CASSTTGGFGTEAFF. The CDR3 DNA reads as TGTGCCAGCAGCACCACAGGGGGCTTTGGCACTGAAGCTTTCTTT.

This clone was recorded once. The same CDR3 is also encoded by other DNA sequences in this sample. CDR3 coding DNA: TGTGCCAGCAGCCCCACTAGCGGGAGTACAGATACGCAGTATTTT. Protein product: CASSPTSGSTDTQYF. The chain employs TRBV3-1 (or the pseudogene TRBV3-2) and TRBJ2-3; 11 bases agree with TRBD2. V shed 4 bases and J 3 bases; nucleotides not matched to a gene: 3. CDR3 size: 15 residues. Germline V gene sequence: CDR1 LGHDT, CDR2 YNNKEL (reference sequence).

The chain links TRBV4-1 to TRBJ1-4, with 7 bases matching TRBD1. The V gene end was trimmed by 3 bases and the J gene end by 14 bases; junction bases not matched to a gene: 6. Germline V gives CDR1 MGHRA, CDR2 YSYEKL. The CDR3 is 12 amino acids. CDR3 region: CASSQEEGALFF. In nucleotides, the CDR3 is TGCGCCAGCAGCCAGGAGGAGGGGGCGCTGTTTTTT.

The CDR3 sequence: CASSIWTGSPGANVLTF. The CDR3 DNA is TGTGCCAGCAGCATCTGGACAGGGAGTCCTGGGGCCAACGTCCTGACTTTC. The chain employs TRBV5-6 and TRBJ2-6; 8 nucleotides line up with TRBD1. The trim removed 4 bases at V and 2 bases at J, leaving 8 bases unmatched. This CDR3 spans 17 amino acids. CDR1 is SGHDT, CDR2 YYEEEE, per germline.

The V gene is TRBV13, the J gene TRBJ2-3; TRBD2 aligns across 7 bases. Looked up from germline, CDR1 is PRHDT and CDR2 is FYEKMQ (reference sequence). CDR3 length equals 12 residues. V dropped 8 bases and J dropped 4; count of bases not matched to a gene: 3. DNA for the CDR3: TGTGCCAGCCGACTAGCCCCAGATACGCAGTATTTT. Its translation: CASRLAPDTQYF.

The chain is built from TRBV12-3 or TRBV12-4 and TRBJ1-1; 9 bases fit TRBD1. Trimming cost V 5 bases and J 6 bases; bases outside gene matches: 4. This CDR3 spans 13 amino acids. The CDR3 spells CASSPRTGAEAFF. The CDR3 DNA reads TGTGCCAGCAGTCCCCGGACAGGGGCTGAAGCTTTCTTT.

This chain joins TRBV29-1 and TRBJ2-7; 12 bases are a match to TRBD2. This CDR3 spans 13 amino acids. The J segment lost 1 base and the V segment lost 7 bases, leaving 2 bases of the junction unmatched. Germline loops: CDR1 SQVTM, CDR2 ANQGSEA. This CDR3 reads CSAGTSGSYEQYF. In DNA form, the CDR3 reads TGCAGCGCCGGGACTAGCGGGTCCTACGAGCAGTACTTC.

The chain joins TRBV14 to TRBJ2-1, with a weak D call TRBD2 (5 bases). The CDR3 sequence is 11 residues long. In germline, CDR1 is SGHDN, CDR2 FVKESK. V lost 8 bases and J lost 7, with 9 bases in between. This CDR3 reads CASASRNEQFF. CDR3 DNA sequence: TGTGCCAGCGCTAGCAGGAATGAGCAGTTCTTC.

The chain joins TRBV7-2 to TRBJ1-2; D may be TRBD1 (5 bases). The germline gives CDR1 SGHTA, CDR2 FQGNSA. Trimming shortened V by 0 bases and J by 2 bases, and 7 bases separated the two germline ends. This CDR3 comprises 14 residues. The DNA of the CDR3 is TGTGCCAGCAGCTTAGCCGGGGGGAACTATGGCTACACCTTC. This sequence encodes CASSLAGGNYGYTF.

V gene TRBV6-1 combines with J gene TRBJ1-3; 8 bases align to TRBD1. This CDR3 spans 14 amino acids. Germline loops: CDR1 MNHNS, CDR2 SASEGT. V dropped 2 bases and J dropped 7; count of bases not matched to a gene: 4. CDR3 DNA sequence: TGTGCCAGCAGTGAACTGGGACAGGCGAACACCATATATTTT. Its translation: CASSELGQANTIYF.